These T cell receptor beta chains were read from a single sample in a study of blood T cell repertoires in COVID-19. Assay: immunoSEQ multiplex PCR; the TCRdb copy retains only in-frame clones and omits some. The repertoire holds about 330,000 clones, with 88% as singletons. Sequencing was carried out using PBMCs or T cells enriched from blood (not recorded which). All receptors derive from a man aged 25-40 years who had recovered from COVID-19. Both conserved end residues are part of each CDR3. Fields, in order: clone size, J gene, D gene, V gene, CDR3 DNA, CDR3 protein. The D gene is left open where the match is weak. The size entry is marked missing in some rows and otherwise reads once, few, many or a size class.

NA | TRBJ2-7 | TRBD2 | TRBV5-4 | TGTGCCAGCAGCGTAGCGGGGACCTCCTACGAGCAGTACTTC | CASSVAGTSYEQYF
NA | TRBJ2-1 | NA | TRBV5-1 | TGCGCCAGCAGCTTGGCGACAGACAATGAGCAGTTCTTC | CASSLATDNEQFF
NA | TRBJ2-2 | NA | TRBV5-1 | TGCGCCAGCAGCACAGAACAAGCCGGGGAGCTGTTTTTT | CASSTEQAGELFF
NA | TRBJ2-7 | TRBD1 | TRBV11-2 | TGTGCCAGCAACCCATGGGCAGGGGGCTCCTACGAGCAGTACTTC | CASNPWAGGSYEQYF
NA | TRBJ1-4 | TRBD1 | TRBV5-4 | TGTGCCAGCAGCATAGGACAGGGAGGTTCTAATGAAAAACTGTTTTTT | CASSIGQGGSNEKLFF
NA | TRBJ1-3 | TRBD1 | TRBV6-5 | TGTGCCAGCAGGACGGGACAGGGGGCTGGAAACACCATATATTTT | CASRTGQGAGNTIYF
NA | TRBJ2-3 | TRBD1 | TRBV18 | TGTGCCAGCTCACCCAGGGTGGTGGGACAGGGGTCTGATACGCAGTATTTT | CASSPRVVGQGSDTQYF
NA | TRBJ2-7 | NA | TRBV6-5 | TGTGCCAGCAGGATCAGGGGTTATGCCTACGAGCAGTACTTC | CASRIRGYAYEQYF
NA | TRBJ2-7 | TRBD1 | TRBV29-1 | TGCAGCGTTGAAGGGCAGGGGGCGACCTACGAGCAGTACTTC | CSVEGQGATYEQYF
NA | TRBJ1-2 | NA | TRBV5-1 | TGCGCCAGCACCGACCTGACAGGTGGCTACACCTTC | CASTDLTGGYTF
NA | TRBJ2-5 | NA | TRBV5-1 | TGCGCCAGCAGCTACCTAGGCCACCTCAGACGTCAAGAGACCCAGTACTTC | CASSYLGHLRRQETQYF
NA | TRBJ2-3 | TRBD1 | TRBV29-1 | TGCAGCGTTGGGGACCCGGGACAGGGGACAGATACGCAGTATTTT | CSVGDPGQGTDTQYF
few | TRBJ2-4 | TRBD1 | TRBV28 | TGTGCCAGCAGTTTGGGACAGGGGGAATACTTC | CASSLGQGEYF
NA | TRBJ2-7 | TRBD1 | TRBV19 | TGTGCCAGTAGAAAACAGGGGGAAGGCTCCTACGAGCAGTACTTC | CASRKQGEGSYEQYF
NA | TRBJ1-2 | NA | TRBV19 | TGTGCCAGTAGTCCTGGACCACAGGGAGGCTACACCTTC | CASSPGPQGGYTF
once | TRBJ2-7 | NA | TRBV9 | TGTGCCAGCAGCGTAGATTGGGGGGTCTCCTACGAGCAGTACTTC | CASSVDWGVSYEQYF
NA | TRBJ1-1 | TRBD1 | TRBV10-3 | TGTGCCATCAGTGAGTGGGGACAGGGGAACACTGAAGCTTTCTTT | CAISEWGQGNTEAFF
NA | TRBJ2-5 | TRBD1 | TRBV27 | TGTGCCAGCGGCACTTACCGGGACAACAGGGGGGCGGAGACCCAGTACTTC | CASGTYRDNRGAETQYF
few | TRBJ2-3 | TRBD2 | TRBV6-5 | TGTGCCAGCAGTCGACTAGCGGGGGAGGGAGATACGCAGTATTTT | CASSRLAGEGDTQYF
NA | TRBJ1-3 | NA | TRBV18 | TGTGCCAGCTCACCACGGATACAGGGACTAAACTCTGGAAACACCATATATTTT | CASSPRIQGLNSGNTIYF
NA | TRBJ1-1 | NA | TRBV6-5 | TGTGCCAGCAGTTTCGGACAGAGCACTGAAGCTTTCTTT | CASSFGQSTEAFF
NA | TRBJ1-2 | NA | TRBV14 | TGTGCCAGCAGGTCGACAGGCGCTGGTGGCTACACCTTC | CASRSTGAGGYTF
NA | TRBJ2-3 | TRBD2 | TRBV28 | TGTGCCAGCAGTTCGCCGGGACTAGCAACAGATACGCAGTATTTT | CASSSPGLATDTQYF
NA | TRBJ2-3 | NA | TRBV7-3 | TGTGCCAGCAGCAGGAGCTTGGGTGGCACAGATACGCAGTATTTT | CASSRSLGGTDTQYF
NA | TRBJ1-3 | TRBD1 | TRBV12-3/TRBV12-4 | TGTGCCAGCAGGGGGGACAGCCCAAACACCATATATTTT | CASRGDSPNTIYF
NA | TRBJ2-2 | NA | TRBV19 | TGTGCCAGTAGAAAAGACAGGAACACCGGGGAGCTGTTTTTT | CASRKDRNTGELFF
NA | TRBJ2-2 | NA | TRBV30 | TGTGCCTGGAGTGTATGGAGGCCGAACACCGGGGAGCTGTTTTTT | CAWSVWRPNTGELFF
NA | TRBJ2-5 | TRBD2 | TRBV7-3 | TGTGCCAGCAGCCGCGGGAGTCAGGAGACCCAGTACTTC | CASSRGSQETQYF
NA | TRBJ2-2 | TRBD2 | TRBV9 | TGTGCCAGCAGCGTAGGGGATGCGGGGGGCAACACCGGGGAGCTGTTTTTT | CASSVGDAGGNTGELFF
NA | TRBJ2-2 | TRBD1 | TRBV5-1 | TGCGCCAGCAGCCCGCGGACAGGGGCCACCGGGGAGCTGTTTTTT | CASSPRTGATGELFF
NA | TRBJ2-7 | NA | TRBV6-5 | TGTGCCAGCGCCGACACCCTCTCTTACGAGCAGTACTTC | CASADTLSYEQYF
NA | TRBJ1-3 | TRBD1 | TRBV11-2 | TGTGCCAGCAGCTTAGACTTCAGGGGGCTTGGAAACACCATATATTTT | CASSLDFRGLGNTIYF
NA | TRBJ1-3 | NA | TRBV2 | TGTGCCAGCAGTGAAGCGCTGGTGGGCGGGGGAAACACCATATATTTT | CASSEALVGGGNTIYF
NA | TRBJ1-1 | TRBD1 | TRBV28 | TGTGCCAGCAGTTTACTTGTGGGGACAGGGGGGACTGAAGCTTTCTTT | CASSLLVGTGGTEAFF
NA | TRBJ1-1 | TRBD1 | TRBV13 | TGTGCCAGCAGCTTGACAGGGGGAAATACTGAAGCTTTCTTT | CASSLTGGNTEAFF
NA | TRBJ1-4 | NA | TRBV19 | TGTGCCAGTAGTATCAGGCCGTATAATGAAAAACTGTTTTTT | CASSIRPYNEKLFF
NA | TRBJ1-5 | NA | TRBV24-1 | TGTGCCACCAGTGATTTATTGCGGCAGCCCCAGCATTTT | CATSDLLRQPQHF
NA | TRBJ2-1 | NA | TRBV3-1/TRBV3-2 | TGTGCCAGCAGCCAGAACTTTTTTAGCAATGAGCAGTTCTTC | CASSQNFFSNEQFF
NA | TRBJ2-5 | NA | TRBV30 | TGTGCCGGGGGGACAACCTTGGAGACCCAGTACTTC | CAGGTTLETQYF
NA | TRBJ1-1 | NA | TRBV24-1 | TGTGCCACCAGTCCGGGGAACACTGAAGCTTTCTTT | CATSPGNTEAFF
NA | TRBJ2-1 | NA | TRBV7-8 | TGTGCCAGCAGTAAGCCGGGACTCCTCTCTCTTGAGCAGTTCTTC | CASSKPGLLSLEQFF
NA | TRBJ2-4 | NA | TRBV5-5 | TGTGCCAGCAGCTTGGACTTGACGGGTGATAACATTCAGTACTTC | CASSLDLTGDNIQYF
NA | TRBJ2-5 | NA | TRBV7-8 | TGTGCCAGCAGCTTAACCTCCCAGAGGTACCAAGAGACCCAGTACTTC | CASSLTSQRYQETQYF